This T cell receptor (beta chain) was profiled in a study of graft-versus-host responses after intestinal transplantation. Study as a whole: Every recipient underwent anti-thymocyte globulin induction, then tacrolimus and steroids for around three years. Study-level points and caveats: The study found high graft-versus-host to host-versus-graft clonal ratios in allografts of patients with graft-donor T cell macrochimerism. GvH clones surfaced in recipient marrow, some emerging earlier in ileum or blood.

Using immunoSEQ multiplex PCR, the repertoire was profiled, and TCRdb retains in-frame clones only, with some absent. The sample contains fewer than 100,000 clones, 86% of which appear only once. The CDR3 is 9 residues long. Germline V gene data show CDR1 as MNHNY and CDR2 as SVGAGI (reference sequence). On this clone itself: Antigen unknown.

This receptor was identified in a human patient who received an intestinal transplant, so some T cells may come from the graft donor. V and J are TRBV6-6 and TRBJ2-3; perhaps TRBD2 as D (5 bases). This material consisted of PBMCs, taken 255 days after intestinal transplant. CDR3 coding DNA: TGTGGAGGGCAGCCTTCACAGTATTTT. This sequence encodes CGGQPSQYF.